The clone carrying this T cell receptor beta chain appeared a single time. This specimen belongs to a study of blood T cells in healthy people across ages. Germline-derived CDR1 and CDR2 are SGHAT and FQNNGV. The V gene end was trimmed by 1 base and the J gene end by 9 bases; junction bases not matched to a gene: 6. This CDR3 is built from 16 residues. Alongside a J-beta primer mix, a sample-barcoded 5' primer served in a second PCR lasting about 6 to 11 cycles. Every molecule of cDNA carried a tag from a template-switch adaptor with 12 random nucleotides. Sequencing recovered at least 3 million CDR3-containing paired-end reads from each sample. TCRdb independently ran MiXCR on the 5' RACE reads; one entry per CDR3 protein. The sample shows 1.5 million to 1.9 million distinct CDR3 sequences, approximately 39% of them seen only once.

The sequence came from a woman aged 18-35 years in good health. Sequences were obtained from blood. V is TRBV11-2 and J is TRBJ2-1; 13 bases are shared with TRBD2. The CDR3 nucleotides read TGTGCCAGCAGCTTAGTAGGACTAGCGGGGGCCGGTGAGCAGTTCTTC. It yields the protein CASSLVGLAGAGEQFF.